The sequence of this TCR beta chain was determined in a study of CD8+ T cells in alopecia areata. Reverse transcription of extracted RNA yielded cDNA, which provided the sequencing template. The assay was immunoSEQ multiplex PCR, and TCRdb's table has in-frame clones only and misses some. The sample holds 160,000 or so clones, around 55% seen once. The CDR3 runs to 15 residues. The V gene's germline CDR1 is LNHNV and CDR2 YYDKDF (reference sequence). With 0 bases clipped from V and 6 bases from J, the junction kept 2 bases outside the gene matches. The V gene is TRBV15, the J gene TRBJ2-3; 11 bases line up with TRBD2. The specimen was CD8+ T cells sorted from blood, collected at week 0. The clonotype comes from a human donor with alopecia areata. This CDR3 reads CATSREASGGDTQYF. DNA for the CDR3: TGTGCCACCAGCAGAGAGGCTAGCGGGGGGGATACGCAGTATTTT.